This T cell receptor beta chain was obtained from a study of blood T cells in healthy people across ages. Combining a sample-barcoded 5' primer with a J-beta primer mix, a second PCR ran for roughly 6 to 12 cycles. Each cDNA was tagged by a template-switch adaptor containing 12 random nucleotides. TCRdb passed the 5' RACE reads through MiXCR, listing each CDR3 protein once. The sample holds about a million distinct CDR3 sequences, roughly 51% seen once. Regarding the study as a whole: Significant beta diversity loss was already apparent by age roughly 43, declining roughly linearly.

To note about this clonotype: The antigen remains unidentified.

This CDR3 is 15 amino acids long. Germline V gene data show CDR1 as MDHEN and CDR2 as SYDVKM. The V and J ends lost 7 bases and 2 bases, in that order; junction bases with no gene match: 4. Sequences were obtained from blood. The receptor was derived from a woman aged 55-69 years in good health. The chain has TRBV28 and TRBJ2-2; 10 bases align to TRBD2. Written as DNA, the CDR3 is TGTGCCAGCATCAGACTAGCGGGTAACACCGGGGAGCTGTTTTTT. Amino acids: CASIRLAGNTGELFF.